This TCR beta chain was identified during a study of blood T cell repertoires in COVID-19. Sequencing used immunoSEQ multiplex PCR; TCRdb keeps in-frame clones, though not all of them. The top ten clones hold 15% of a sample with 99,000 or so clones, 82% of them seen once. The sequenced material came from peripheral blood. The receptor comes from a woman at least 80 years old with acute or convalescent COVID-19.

The DNA for the CDR3 is TGTGCCAGTAGTATCCGGCGCAGGGCACACACCGGGGAGCTGTTTTTT. It encodes CASSIRRRAHTGELFF. The chain carries TRBV19 and TRBJ2-2, with D tentatively TRBD1 (5 bases). The germline V gene has CDR1 LNHDA and CDR2 SQIVND (reference sequence). The CDR3 has 16 amino acids. V was shortened by 3 bases and J by 3 bases, with 14 bases between the two germline ends.